Listed here are 10 T cell receptor beta chains from one sample, sequenced in a study of breast tumors, draining lymph nodes, adjacent tissues. The lymph nodes were axillary draining lymph nodes from breast cancer patients. MiXCR, run by TCRdb on the multiplex PCR reads, gives a single entry per CDR3 protein. The data hold over 150,000 distinct CDR3 sequences, with approximately 33% observed a single time. What was sequenced was axillary lymph node tissue. The receptors derive from a female donor with breast cancer. Some clones in this sample may be carry-over from other donors' samples.

With regard to this clonotype: A much more abundant neighbour one base away suggests this may be a read error. The chain recombines TRBV12-3 or TRBV12-4 with TRBJ2-7; possible D gene TRBD1, 6 bases. Trimming removed 7 bases from V and 3 bases from J, with 13 bases in between. The CDR3 contains 13 residues. CDR3 sequence (DNA): TGTGCCAGCACCCACACAGGGTACTACGAGCAGTACTTC. As protein: CASTHTGYYEQYF.

This clonotype was detected many times. CDR3: CSARAPSTGGSYEQYF. The CDR3 bases are TGCAGTGCTAGAGCCCCCTCGACAGGGGGCTCCTACGAGCAGTACTTC. This chain connects TRBV20-1 to TRBJ2-7; TRBD1 aligns across 9 bases. CDR3 length equals 16 residues. Trimming took 1 base from V and 0 from J; bases not matched to a gene: 7. Germline CDR1 is DFQATT and CDR2 is SNEGSKA (reference sequence).

As for this clonotype: A clone one base away is much larger, so this may be a read error. The J gene is TRBJ2-2, the V gene TRBV30; TRBD2 matches 12 bases. CDR1 and CDR2 (germline): GTSNPN, SVGIG (reference sequence). The CDR3 contains 17 residues. The V segment lost 3 bases and the J segment 5 bases; nucleotides outside the gene matches: 10. CDR3 amino acids: CAWSTIGLAGITGELFF. The CDR3 nucleotides are TGTGCCTGGAGCACTATCGGACTAGCGGGAATAACCGGGGAGCTGTTTTTT.

About this clonotype: A read error may account for a junction end that differs from germline. The V and J genes are TRBV11-3 and TRBJ2-5; 8 bases are shared with TRBD2. Germline V CDR1 and CDR2: SGHNT, YENEEA. CDR3 length: 14 amino acids. CDR3 protein: CASSPGGTQETRYF. The DNA of the CDR3 is TGTGCCAGCAGCCCGGGAGGGACACAAGAGACCCGGTACTTC. The full variable domain, with the rest looked up from reference TRBV11-3 and TRBJ2-5, is EAGVVQSPRYKIIEKKQPVAFWCNPISGHNTLYWYLQNLGQGPELLIRYENEEAVDDSQLPKDRFSAERLKGVDSTLKIQPAELGDSAVYLCASSPGGTQETRYFGPGTRLLVL.

V gene TRBV6-2 or TRBV6-3 combines with J gene TRBJ2-5, with TRBD1 matching over 8 bases. CDR3 size: 15 residues. Trimming took 6 bases from V and 2 from J; bases not matched to a gene: 8. In germline, CDR1 is MNHEY, CDR2 SVGEGT. The CDR3 DNA is TGTGCCAGCAGCCGGGTGACAGGGGATCAAGAGACCCAGTACTTC. It encodes CASSRVTGDQETQYF.

This CDR3 is CASSAGSNQETQYF. As DNA, the CDR3 is TGTGCCAGCAGCGCCGGGTCGAATCAAGAGACCCAGTACTTC. This chain links TRBV9 with TRBJ2-5; no clear D gene. Trimming left V 3 bases short and J 2 bases short, with 11 bases between. This CDR3 spans 14 amino acids. Germline V gene sequence: CDR1 SGDLS, CDR2 YYNGEE.

On this clonotype: A junction boundary mismatches the germline segment, possibly from a read error. The chain has TRBV3-1 and TRBJ1-6; D ambiguous. The CDR3 spans 17 residues. CDR1 and CDR2 (germline): LGHDT, YNNKEL (reference sequence). The CDR3 loop reads CAGSQVPGYNGDSPLHF. Written as DNA, the CDR3 is TGCGCCGGCAGCCAAGTCCCGGGCTACAACGGGGATTCACCCCTCCACTTT.

The chain uses TRBV3-1 and TRBJ1-4; possible D gene TRBD1, 6 bases. V was clipped by 1 base and J by 1 base, with 19 bases between them. The CDR3 has 19 residues. Germline CDR1 is LGHDT and CDR2 is YNNKEL (reference sequence). For the CDR3, the DNA is TGTGCCAGCAGCCAAGCAACCGGGGGCGAGTTGGAAACTAATGAAAAACTGTTTTTT. This codes for CASSQATGGELETNEKLFF.

The V call is TRBV28, the J call TRBJ1-1, with a possible D match to TRBD1 (6 bases). CDR3 length equals 15 residues. V was shortened by 8 bases and J by 5 bases, with 21 bases between the two germline ends. CDR1 and CDR2 from the germline V gene are MDHEN and SYDVKM. CDR3 amino acids: CASYSGGQPETEAFF. CDR3 in DNA: TGTGCCAGCTATAGTGGGGGGCAGCCCGAAACTGAAGCTTTCTTT. Based on the CDR3 plus reference TRBV28 and TRBJ1-1, the full variable domain is DVKVTQSSRYLVKRTGEKVFLECVQDMDHENMFWYRQDPGLGLRLIYFSYDVKMKEKGDIPEGYSVSREKKERFSLILESASTNQTSMYLCASYSGGQPETEAFFGQGTRLTVV.

The table lists this clonotype with many counts. In DNA form, the CDR3 reads TGCGCCAGCAGCTTGGTTAGCGGGGGTTTAGATACGCAGTATTTT. Translated: CASSLVSGGLDTQYF. The rearrangement links TRBV5-1 to TRBJ2-3; 9 positions agree with TRBD2. CDR3 size: 15 residues. Losses at the gene ends were 0 bases for V and 5 bases for J; bases not matched to a gene: 4. The germline gives CDR1 SGHRS, CDR2 YFSETQ.